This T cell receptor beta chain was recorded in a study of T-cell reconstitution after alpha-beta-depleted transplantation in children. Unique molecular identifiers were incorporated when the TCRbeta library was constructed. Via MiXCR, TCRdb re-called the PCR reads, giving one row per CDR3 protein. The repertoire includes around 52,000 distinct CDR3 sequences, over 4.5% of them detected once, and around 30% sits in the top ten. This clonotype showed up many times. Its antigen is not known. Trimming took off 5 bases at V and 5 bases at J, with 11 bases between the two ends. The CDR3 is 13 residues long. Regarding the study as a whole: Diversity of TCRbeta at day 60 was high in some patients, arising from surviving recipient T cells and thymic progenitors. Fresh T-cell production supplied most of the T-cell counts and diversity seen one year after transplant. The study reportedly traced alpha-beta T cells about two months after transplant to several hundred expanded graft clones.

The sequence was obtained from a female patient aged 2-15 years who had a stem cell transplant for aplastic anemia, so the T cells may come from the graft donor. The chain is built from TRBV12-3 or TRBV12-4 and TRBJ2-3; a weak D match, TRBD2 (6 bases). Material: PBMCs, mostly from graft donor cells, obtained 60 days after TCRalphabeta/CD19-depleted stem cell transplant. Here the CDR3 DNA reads TGTGCCAGCAGTACAAAGGGACTAGATACGCAGTATTTT. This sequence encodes CASSTKGLDTQYF.